This T cell receptor beta chain originates from a study of cytomegalovirus exposure and HLA in healthy donors. Primers included in the PCR were 60 Vbeta and 13 Jbeta primers. Per the authors' pipeline: Some 10 million shared chains were among the roughly 80 million unique TCR beta chains that a later analysis counted. TCRdb's table, derived via immunoSEQ multiplex PCR, lists solely in-frame clones and lacks some. V, J and clone size are those of that table, while D and trimming were read from the DNA. The table has 150,000 to 200,000 clones, about 80% seen once. The donors were healthy bone marrow donors. Donors counted as nominally healthy when sampled, yet unrecorded immune exposures were likely. For this clone: Its antigen remains unknown.

Trimming took 4 bases from V and 5 from J; bases not matched to a gene: 7. Germline V gene data show CDR1 as MNHEY and CDR2 as SVGAGI. The CDR3 runs 14 residues. General study points: Some V segments, including TRBV6-2 and TRBV6-3, were excluded as indistinguishable.

This rearrangement joins TRBV6-5 to TRBJ2-5, with 7 bases matching TRBD1. This sequence originates from a woman in her twenties or thirties in good health and CMV-seronegative. The sequencing input was PBMCs. As DNA, the CDR3 is TGTGCCAGCAGTTTACAGGGGTTGGGGGAGACCCAGTACTTC. It yields the protein CASSLQGLGETQYF.